The 26 T cell receptor beta chains in this list originate from one sample, sequenced in a study of shared clonotypes between healthy human individuals. Profiling relied on immunoSEQ multiplex PCR, and the TCRdb table lists in-frame clones only, not all of them. This sample has millions of clones, with 85% to 95% found just once. The sequencing input was naive CD4+ T cells sorted from blood. Subset noted: CD45RA+ positively selected. These receptors originate from a man younger than 35 in good health.

This chain connects TRBV10-3 to TRBJ1-2; TRBD1 matches 10 bases. With 1 base clipped from V and 6 bases from J, the junction kept 5 bases outside the gene matches. The CDR3 spans 15 residues. CDR1 and CDR2 from the germline V gene are ENHRY and SYGVKD. CDR3 amino acids: CAISEFRGTGDGYTF. CDR3 bases: TGTGCCATCAGTGAGTTCCGCGGGACAGGGGATGGCTACACCTTC.

The V call is TRBV9, the J call TRBJ2-7; perhaps TRBD2 as D (5 bases). From germline, CDR1 is SGDLS and CDR2 YYNGEE. The CDR3 loop spans 14 amino acids. V lost 0 bases and J 5 bases, leaving 12 bases between the germline ends. The CDR3 DNA sequence: TGTGCCAGCAGCGTAGCTTTGGTCGGGAACGAGCAGTACTTC. Protein: CASSVALVGNEQYF.

The chain couples TRBV6-1 to TRBJ2-7; a weak D match, TRBD1 (6 bases). The CDR3 sequence is 15 residues long. The ends were cut back, 5 bases at V and 3 bases at J, with 17 bases in the middle. Germline V gives CDR1 MNHNS, CDR2 SASEGT. The DNA for the CDR3 is TGTGCCAGCAGTCCAGGGGTGGTTCCCGACTACGAGCAGTACTTC. Protein: CASSPGVVPDYEQYF.

V is TRBV18 and J is TRBJ2-5; 8 nucleotides agree with TRBD1. This CDR3 is 15 amino acids long. V lost 3 bases to trimming and J lost 3 bases; unmatched junction nucleotides: 6. Germline V gene sequence: CDR1 KGHSH, CDR2 LQKENI. Written as DNA, the CDR3 is TGTGCCAGCTCACCCGGGACAGGCAGAGAAGAGACCCAGTACTTC. As protein: CASSPGTGREETQYF. The entire variable domain, with the rest obtained from reference TRBV18 and TRBJ2-5, is as follows: NAGVMQNPRHLVRRRGQEARLRCSPMKGHSHVYWYRQLPEEGLKFMVYLQKENIIDESGMPKERFSAEFPKEGPSILRIQQVVRGDSAAYFCASSPGTGREETQYFGPGTRLLVL.

The V call is TRBV27, the J call TRBJ1-3, with unresolved D. Germline lookup yields CDR1 MNHEY and CDR2 SMNVEV (reference sequence). The CDR3 covers 13 residues. Trimming shortened V by 2 bases and J by 3 bases, and 5 bases separated the two germline ends. CDR3 bases: TGTGCCAGCAGTTTAAACCTTGGAAACACCATATATTTT. As protein: CASSLNLGNTIYF.

The chain joins TRBV21-1 to TRBJ2-7; the listed D gene, TRBD1, was not tested against the DNA. TRBV21-1 is given as a pseudogene. The CDR3 runs to 14 residues. CDR3 loop: CASSNGTGKYEQYF. The CDR3, as DNA: TGTGCCAGCAGCAACGGGACAGGGAAATACGAGCAGTACTTC.

The chain employs TRBV5-1 and TRBJ2-2, with TRBD1 matching 7 bases. J lost 3 bases, V lost 7 bases, and 6 bases had no gene match. CDR3 length: 14 amino acids. CDR1 and CDR2 (germline): SGHRS, YFSETQ. The CDR3 protein is CASQGGADTGELFF. CDR3 sequence (DNA): TGCGCCAGCCAAGGGGGCGCGGACACCGGGGAGCTGTTTTTT.

The chain couples TRBV6-5 to TRBJ1-5; no clear D gene. Germline CDR1 and CDR2: MNHEY and SVGAGI. V lost 8 bases and J lost 1, with 12 bases in between. The CDR3 consists of 14 residues. The CDR3 DNA sequence: TGTGCCAGCCAAGGGCCGGGGAGCAATCAGCCCCAGCATTTT. Residues: CASQGPGSNQPQHF.

The rearrangement joins TRBV6-5 to TRBJ2-5, with 10 bases matching TRBD1. TRBJ2-7 matches the DNA end more closely, so the J call is doubtful. The CDR3 consists of 15 residues. CDR1 is MNHEY, CDR2 SVGAGI, per germline. The CDR3 coding sequence is TGTGCCAGCACCGACCCCGGGACAGGGGCCTACGAGCAGTACTTC. It is translated as CASTDPGTGAYEQYF.

The chain uses TRBV6-1 and TRBJ1-2, with a weak D call TRBD1 (5 bases). The CDR3 sequence is 14 residues long. CDR1 MNHNS and CDR2 SASEGT come from the germline V gene. Trimming took off 3 bases at V and 1 base at J, with 9 bases between the two ends. CDR3 loop: CASSETVINYGYTF. CDR3 DNA sequence: TGTGCCAGCAGTGAGACAGTGATTAACTATGGCTACACCTTC.

The rearrangement uses TRBV30 and TRBJ1-6; D is unclear. V lost 0 bases and J 5 bases, leaving 14 bases between the germline ends. CDR1 GTSNPN and CDR2 SVGIG come from the germline V gene (reference sequence). The CDR3 has 16 amino acids. The chain's CDR3 is CAWSVWGSWDNSPLHF. In DNA, the CDR3 is TGTGCCTGGAGTGTGTGGGGTTCTTGGGATAATTCACCCCTCCACTTT. Together with reference TRBV30 and TRBJ1-6, the CDR3 gives the full variable domain: SQTIHQWPATLVQPVGSPLSLECTVEGTSNPNLYWYRQAAGRGLQLLFYSVGIGQISSEVPQNLSASRPQDRQFILSSKKLLLSDSGFYLCAWSVWGSWDNSPLHFGNGTRLTVT.

In the case of this clone: The same CDR3 arises from other DNA sequences in this sample as well. The rearrangement uses TRBV18 and TRBJ2-7; the D gene could be TRBD1 or TRBD2 (7 bases each). Germline V CDR1 and CDR2: KGHSH, LQKENI. The germline V and J ends were trimmed by 6 bases and 2 bases, with 11 bases remaining between them. CDR3 length equals 13 residues. CDR3 coding DNA: TGTGCCAGCTCGACAGGGACTACCTACGAGCAGTACTTC. Amino acid sequence: CASSTGTTYEQYF.

This chain connects TRBV7-2 to TRBJ2-6; no definite D call. The CDR3 is made up of 14 amino acids. The ends were cut back, 5 bases at V and 3 bases at J, with 8 bases in the middle. CDR1 is SGHTA and CDR2 is FQGNSA in the germline V gene. The CDR3 DNA reads TGTGCCAGCAGCCCGGAATATGGGGCCAACGTCCTGACTTTC. The encoded protein is CASSPEYGANVLTF.

J is TRBJ2-7 and V is TRBV7-9, with a possible D match to TRBD1 (6 bases). Germline V gene data show CDR1 as SEHNR and CDR2 as FQNEAQ (reference sequence). The CDR3 is made up of 16 amino acids. V was cut by 6 bases and J by 5 bases, with 23 bases left in between. CDR3 bases: TGTGCCAGCAGTCGCCTCCTACAGGGAAGCCCCCACGAGCAGTACTTC. Translation: CASSRLLQGSPHEQYF. The full variable domain, in which reference TRBV7-9 and TRBJ2-7 provide the parts outside the CDR3, is DTGVSQNPRHKITKRGQNVTFRCDPISEHNRLYWYRQTLGQGPEFLTYFQNEAQLEKSRLLSDRFSAERPKGSFSTLEIQRTEQGDSAMYLCASSRLLQGSPHEQYFGPGTRLTVT.

This sequence joins TRBV7-2 and TRBJ1-2; TRBD1 matches at 10 bases. CDR1 is SGHTA and CDR2 is FQGNSA in the germline V gene. V gave up 5 bases and J gave up 5 bases; unmatched junction bases: 2. The CDR3 is 13 amino acids. The CDR3, as DNA: TGTGCCAGCAGCCGACAGGGGGCTTATGGCTACACCTTC. It codes for CASSRQGAYGYTF.

The rearrangement joins TRBV5-6 to TRBJ2-4; D may correspond to TRBD1 or TRBD2 (6 bases each). Trimming took off 2 bases at V and 8 bases at J, with 11 bases between the two ends. This CDR3 contains 13 residues. Germline loops: CDR1 SGHDT, CDR2 YYEEEE. The CDR3 loop reads CASSFRGLDIQYF. CDR3 nucleotides: TGTGCCAGCAGCTTTCGGGGGCTTGACATTCAGTACTTC.

This chain uses TRBV6-5 with TRBJ2-5, with 7 bases lining up with TRBD1. J gave up 0 bases and V 6 bases, and 4 bases lay outside the gene matches. Germline V CDR1 and CDR2: MNHEY, SVGAGI. The CDR3 consists of 14 residues. CDR3 nucleotide sequence: TGTGCCAGCAGACAGGGGCAGTACCAAGAGACCCAGTACTTC. This gives the protein CASRQGQYQETQYF.

A single count supports this clone. The same CDR3 is also encoded by other DNA sequences in this sample. The J gene is TRBJ1-2, the V gene TRBV6-1; 7 positions match TRBD1. The germline gives CDR1 MNHNS, CDR2 SASEGT. This CDR3 spans 12 amino acids. Trimming removed 6 bases from V and 4 bases from J; junction bases left unmatched: 2. CDR3 loop: CASSDRAYGYTF. CDR3 DNA sequence: TGTGCCAGCAGCGACAGGGCCTATGGCTACACCTTC.

The rearrangement uses TRBV7-9 and TRBJ1-1, with unresolved D. This CDR3 is 14 amino acids long. V was clipped by 8 bases and J by 1 base, with 14 bases between them. CDR1 and CDR2 from the germline V gene are SEHNR and FQNEAQ (reference sequence). The CDR3 DNA reads TGTGCCAGCCTCGCCGGGTCACAGAACACTGAAGCTTTCTTT. This codes for CASLAGSQNTEAFF.

The chain joins TRBV6-5 to TRBJ2-7; 10 bases map to TRBD1. In germline, CDR1 is MNHEY, CDR2 SVGAGI. This CDR3 is 15 amino acids long. V shed 3 bases and J 5 bases; nucleotides not matched to a gene: 7. The CDR3 nucleotides are TGTGCCAGCAGTTATAGGGACAGGGGCAGCCACGAGCAGTACTTC. It is translated as CASSYRDRGSHEQYF.

The rearrangement joins TRBV25-1 to TRBJ1-4; D gene ambiguous. V lost 3 bases to trimming and J lost 8 bases, with 13 bases between them. Germline V CDR1 and CDR2: MGHDK, SYGVNS. The CDR3 is made up of 14 amino acids. In DNA, the CDR3 is TGTGCCAGCAGTGATCTGGGAAAGGACGAAAAACTGTTTTTT. This codes for CASSDLGKDEKLFF.

V and J are TRBV7-9 and TRBJ1-1; a weak D match, TRBD1 (6 bases). CDR3 length equals 14 residues. The V end lost 1 base, the J end lost 5 bases, and 11 bases lay between the germline ends. Germline CDR1 SEHNR, CDR2 FQNEAQ (reference sequence). CDR3 in amino acids: CASSLEGRGTEAFF. In DNA, the CDR3 is TGTGCCAGCAGCTTAGAAGGGAGGGGGACTGAAGCTTTCTTT.

Of note for this clone: Other DNA sequences of this sample code for an identical CDR3. This chain connects TRBV7-9 to TRBJ2-2; D call uncertain. The V gene's germline CDR1 is SEHNR and CDR2 FQNEAQ (reference sequence). The CDR3 is 12 amino acids. V lost 6 bases and J lost 6, with 8 bases in between. CDR3 coding DNA: TGTGCCAGCAGTTCCGTCGCCGGGGAGCTGTTTTTT. Its translation: CASSSVAGELFF.

This clone was counted a single time. The genes are TRBV7-9 and TRBJ2-3, with 8 bases aligning to TRBD2. Germline CDR1 is SEHNR and CDR2 is FQNEAQ (reference sequence). This CDR3 region has 19 residues. J lost 0 bases, V lost 4 bases, and 15 bases had no gene match. CDR3 bases: TGTGCCAGCAGCTCCCACGCTCTAGCGGGTATAAATAGCACAGATACGCAGTATTTT. Its protein product is CASSSHALAGINSTDTQYF.

Details on this clone: Other DNA sequences in this specimen translate into the identical CDR3. V gene TRBV5-1 combines with J gene TRBJ2-2, with 8 bases aligning to TRBD1. CDR1 is SGHRS, CDR2 YFSETQ, per germline. CDR3 length: 15 residues. J was trimmed by 4 bases and V by 3 bases; bases with no gene match: 5. CDR3 sequence (DNA): TGCGCCAGCAGCTCCGGACAGGGAAGCACCGGGGAGCTGTTTTTT. It yields the protein CASSSGQGSTGELFF.

This chain uses TRBV15 with TRBJ2-5; maybe TRBD1 (5 bases). Trimming shortened V by 1 base and J by 5 bases, and 11 bases separated the two germline ends. Germline CDR1 reads LNHNV; CDR2 reads YYDKDF (reference sequence). The CDR3 is 14 amino acids. The CDR3 bases are TGTGCCACCAGCAGAGGCTCAGGGAAGGAGACCCAGTACTTC. Its protein product is CATSRGSGKETQYF.